These 24 T cell receptor beta chains were all obtained from the same sample, sequenced in a study of T cell responses to AZD1222 COVID-19 vaccine. The assay was immunoSEQ multiplex PCR, and TCRdb's table has in-frame clones only and misses some. This sample has approximately 100,000 clones, with 80% to 95% found just once. The input for sequencing was peripheral blood, taken on day 0 of AZD1222 vaccination. These receptors originate from an adult in good health.

This clone occurred once. This chain uses TRBV5-4 with TRBJ2-1, with 8 bases lining up with TRBD2. The CDR3 consists of 13 residues. Losses at the gene ends were 2 bases for V and 10 bases for J; bases not matched to a gene: 5. Per germline, CDR1 SGHNT and CDR2 YYREEE (reference sequence). DNA for the CDR3: TGTGCCAGCAGCTTCGGGGGGGGTATGGAGCAGTTCTTC. Amino acid sequence: CASSFGGGMEQFF.

The V gene is TRBV7-3, the J gene TRBJ2-1; TRBD2 aligns across 12 bases. Germline trimming cut 0 bases from V and 4 bases from J; bases unmatched to any gene: 7. Germline V lookup: CDR1 SGHTA, CDR2 FQGTGA. This CDR3 spans 18 amino acids. The CDR3 DNA is TGTGCCAGCAGCTTAACCTGGACTAGCGGGGCGTTTTACAATGAGCAGTTCTTC. It codes for CASSLTWTSGAFYNEQFF.

The chain employs TRBV7-9 and TRBJ2-1; D ambiguous. The CDR3 runs 15 residues. The V and J ends lost 0 bases and 8 bases respectively, with 14 bases between them. Looked up from germline, CDR1 is SEHNR and CDR2 is FQNEAQ (reference sequence). CDR3 nucleotides: TGTGCCAGCAGCTTAGCGACCCCGGGCACTGATGAGCAGTTCTTC. Its translation is CASSLATPGTDEQFF.

The chain employs TRBV6-5 and TRBJ2-7; TRBD1 agrees at 9 bases. This CDR3 contains 13 residues. The J segment lost 13 bases and the V segment lost 6 bases, leaving 13 bases of the junction unmatched. Germline V CDR1 and CDR2: MNHEY, SVGAGI. CDR3 in amino acids: CASSGGQGRPIYF. As DNA, the CDR3 is TGTGCCAGCAGCGGTGGACAGGGGCGACCGATTTACTTC.

Turning to this clone: Different DNA sequences within this sample yield the same CDR3. The V gene is TRBV6-5, the J gene TRBJ1-5; TRBD1 aligns across 7 bases. Per the germline V gene, CDR1 is MNHEY and CDR2 is SVGAGI. V dropped 5 bases and J dropped 4; count of bases not matched to a gene: 2. The CDR3 spans 13 residues. Here the CDR3 reads CASSRQGNQPQHF. In nucleotides, the CDR3 is TGTGCCAGCAGTAGACAGGGTAATCAGCCCCAGCATTTT.

V is TRBV13 and J is TRBJ2-1; D possibly corresponds to TRBD2 (6 bases). The CDR3 contains 11 residues. Trimming pared 4 bases from V and 14 bases from J, leaving 12 bases between. The germline V gene encodes CDR1 PRHDT and CDR2 FYEKMQ (reference sequence). The CDR3 loop reads CASSYGTQEFF. In DNA, the CDR3 is TGTGCCAGCAGCTACGGGACTCAGGAGTTCTTC.

The chain combines TRBV28 with TRBJ1-5; D gene unclear. V lost 5 bases and J 0 bases, leaving 11 bases between the germline ends. The CDR3 loop spans 15 amino acids. Germline values: CDR1 MDHEN, CDR2 SYDVKM. This CDR3 reads CASSPERYSNQPQHF. The CDR3 DNA sequence: TGTGCCAGCAGTCCGGAGCGCTATAGCAATCAGCCCCAGCATTTT.

This chain joins TRBV4-1 and TRBJ1-3, with TRBD1 identical over 12 bases. This CDR3 has 19 residues. Germline V CDR1 and CDR2: MGHRA, YSYEKL. The junction had 10 bases not matched to a gene; V was cut back by 3 bases and J by 1 base. The CDR3 is CASSHPPGQGARSGNTIYF. The CDR3, as DNA: TGCGCCAGCAGCCACCCTCCGGGACAGGGGGCCCGGTCTGGAAACACCATATATTTT.

The chain has TRBV9 and TRBJ2-2; D is possibly TRBD1 (6 bases). The CDR3 sequence is 15 residues long. The V end lost 0 bases, the J end lost 5 bases, and 11 bases lay between the germline ends. The V gene's germline CDR1 is SGDLS and CDR2 YYNGEE. The CDR3 region is CASSVEGHSTGELFF. The CDR3, as DNA: TGTGCCAGCAGCGTAGAGGGACACTCGACCGGGGAGCTGTTTTTT.

The V gene is TRBV6-5, the J gene TRBJ2-7; TRBD1 agrees at 8 bases. Germline CDR1 MNHEY, CDR2 SVGAGI. Trimming removed 2 bases from V and 7 bases from J; junction bases left unmatched: 13. The length of the CDR3 is 16 residues. CDR3: CASSYHHGQGAGEQYF. CDR3 nucleotide sequence: TGTGCCAGCAGTTACCATCATGGTCAGGGGGCGGGAGAGCAGTACTTC.

The rearrangement joins TRBV27 to TRBJ1-1; 8 bases are shared with TRBD1. V lost 2 bases and J lost 5; bases outside the gene matches: 10. CDR3 length: 16 amino acids. The germline V gene encodes CDR1 MNHEY and CDR2 SMNVEV (reference sequence). CDR3 loop: CASSLLAQGGSTEAFF. CDR3 bases: TGTGCCAGCAGTTTACTCGCACAGGGGGGTTCAACTGAAGCTTTCTTT.

V usage is TRBV7-3 and J usage is TRBJ2-2; maybe TRBD2 (5 bases). The V gene lost 7 bases and the J gene lost 5 bases, with 8 bases spanning the gap. Germline-derived CDR1 and CDR2 are SGHTA and FQGTGA. CDR3 length: 12 residues. As DNA, the CDR3 is TGTGCCAGCACGGGAAAGACCGGGGAGCTGTTTTTT. It is translated as CASTGKTGELFF.

The chain couples TRBV7-3 to TRBJ1-2; D is undetermined. Germline V gives CDR1 SGHTA, CDR2 FQGTGA. V lost 2 bases and J lost 8, with 9 bases in between. The CDR3 contains 12 residues. The CDR3 coding sequence is TGTGCCAGCAGCTTAGGGTCCGGCGGCTACACCTTC. It is translated as CASSLGSGGYTF.

The CDR3 spells CASSEAWWGEQYF. The CDR3 coding sequence is TGTGCCAGCAGTGAAGCTTGGTGGGGCGAGCAGTACTTC. The J gene is TRBJ2-7, the V gene TRBV6-1, with D hard to call. Trimming removed 0 bases at V and 6 bases at J, with 9 bases between. CDR1 is MNHNS, CDR2 SASEGT, per germline. The CDR3 loop spans 13 amino acids.

The chain recombines TRBV5-1 with TRBJ2-7; 8 bases agree with TRBD1. V dropped 4 bases and J dropped 8; count of bases not matched to a gene: 14. The CDR3 covers 15 residues. CDR1 is SGHRS and CDR2 is YFSETQ in the germline V gene. In DNA form, the CDR3 reads TGCGCCAGCAGCCCGTCCACGGACAGGGTGGTAAAGCAGTACTTC. Protein sequence: CASSPSTDRVVKQYF.

The chain has TRBV15 and TRBJ1-1, with D hard to call. The V gene's germline CDR1 is LNHNV and CDR2 YYDKDF (reference sequence). This CDR3 has 18 amino acids. V was cut by 3 bases and J by 0 bases, with 20 bases left in between. CDR3 residues: CATSRARLAGPMNTEAFF. The CDR3 DNA reads TGTGCCACCAGCAGGGCTCGGTTGGCAGGACCTATGAACACTGAAGCTTTCTTT.

The chain uses TRBV29-1 and TRBJ1-2; 8 nucleotides line up with TRBD1. The CDR3 totals 13 residues. Germline values: CDR1 SQVTM, CDR2 ANQGSEA. J lost 4 bases, V lost 6 bases, and 7 bases had no gene match. DNA for the CDR3: TGCAGCGTCTGGACAGGGCCCGTCTATGGCTACACCTTC. Protein sequence: CSVWTGPVYGYTF.

V and J are TRBV21-1 and TRBJ2-2; the table names TRBD2, a call not compared with the DNA. TRBV21-1 is a listed pseudogene. The CDR3 extends over 15 amino acids. The CDR3 DNA is TGTGCCAGCAGCAAAGTTCTAGCGAGGACCGGGGAGCTGTTTTTT. It encodes CASSKVLARTGELFF.

V gene TRBV2 combines with J gene TRBJ1-1; TRBD1 is a possible D gene (6 bases). Germline V gene sequence: CDR1 SNHLY, CDR2 FYNNEI. CDR3 length: 15 residues. The ends were cut back, 7 bases at V and 5 bases at J, with 20 bases in the middle. The CDR3 coding sequence is TGTGCCAGCACCGGGGGGCTTCGGGGACGAACTGAAGCTTTCTTT. It specifies CASTGGLRGRTEAFF.

This chain uses TRBV7-6 with TRBJ1-5; D is ambiguous. Trimming pared 1 base from V and 3 bases from J, leaving 16 bases between. The CDR3 sequence is 17 residues long. CDR1 is SGHVS, CDR2 FNYEAQ, per germline. The CDR3 region is CASSLEVAGPLNQPQHF. CDR3 bases: TGTGCCAGCAGCTTAGAGGTCGCCGGGCCTCTCAATCAGCCCCAGCATTTT.

The J gene is TRBJ1-2, the V gene TRBV5-5; D is unresolved. Germline-derived CDR1 and CDR2 are SGHKS and YYEKEE (reference sequence). CDR3 length equals 13 residues. With 4 bases removed from V and 8 bases from J, the gap between germline ends came to 15 bases. The chain's CDR3 is CASSQRGLWGYTF. The CDR3 bases are TGTGCCAGCAGCCAGCGCGGGTTGTGGGGCTACACCTTC.

The chain carries TRBV27 and TRBJ2-7; D is perhaps TRBD2 (6 bases). V was cut by 6 bases and J by 6 bases, with 24 bases left in between. CDR1 and CDR2 (germline): MNHEY, SMNVEV (reference sequence). The CDR3 loop spans 16 amino acids. This CDR3 is CASSPLPWRRGSEQYF. In nucleotides, the CDR3 is TGTGCCAGCAGCCCCCTCCCGTGGAGGAGGGGCAGCGAGCAGTACTTC.

J is TRBJ2-4 and V is TRBV7-2, with 7 nucleotides matching TRBD1. The germline V gene has CDR1 SGHTA and CDR2 FQGNSA. CDR3 size: 15 residues. Unmatched junction bases numbered 3, after V lost 0 bases and J lost 4 bases. The CDR3 DNA reads TGTGCCAGCAGCTTAGCAGGGGGCGCTAAAAACATTCAGTACTTC. This sequence encodes CASSLAGGAKNIQYF.

This chain links TRBV7-2 with TRBJ2-5; D perhaps matches TRBD2 (7 bases). In germline, CDR1 is SGHTA, CDR2 FQGNSA. This CDR3 is 14 amino acids long. Trimming took 7 bases from V and 2 from J, leaving 14 bases between them. The CDR3 DNA sequence: TGTGCCAGCACTCGAGGGGGGGCGCAAGAGACCCAGTACTTC. It specifies CASTRGGAQETQYF.